This T cell receptor (beta chain) was captured by sequencing in a study of response to subunit inactivated influenza vaccine. Regarding the study as a whole: Each seasonal influenza vaccination, the authors suggested, recruits few new T cells.

Each CDR3 protein gets one entry after TCRdb re-called the RT-PCR reads with MiXCR. The table lists under 550,000 distinct CDR3 sequences, 7.2% of them singletons. V shed 3 bases and J 2 bases; nucleotides not matched to a gene: 11. The CDR3 covers 17 residues. In regard to this clonotype: Its antigen is still unknown.

Material: PBMCs from blood, obtained around 25 months after vaccination. V usage is TRBV12-3 or TRBV12-4 and J usage is TRBJ2-3; 7 bases line up with TRBD2. The source is a man between 50 and 75 years old who received an inactivated influenza vaccine. This CDR3 reads CASSFGAGPDFTDTQYF. The CDR3 bases are TGTGCCAGCAGTTTTGGAGCGGGGCCCGACTTCACAGATACGCAGTATTTT.